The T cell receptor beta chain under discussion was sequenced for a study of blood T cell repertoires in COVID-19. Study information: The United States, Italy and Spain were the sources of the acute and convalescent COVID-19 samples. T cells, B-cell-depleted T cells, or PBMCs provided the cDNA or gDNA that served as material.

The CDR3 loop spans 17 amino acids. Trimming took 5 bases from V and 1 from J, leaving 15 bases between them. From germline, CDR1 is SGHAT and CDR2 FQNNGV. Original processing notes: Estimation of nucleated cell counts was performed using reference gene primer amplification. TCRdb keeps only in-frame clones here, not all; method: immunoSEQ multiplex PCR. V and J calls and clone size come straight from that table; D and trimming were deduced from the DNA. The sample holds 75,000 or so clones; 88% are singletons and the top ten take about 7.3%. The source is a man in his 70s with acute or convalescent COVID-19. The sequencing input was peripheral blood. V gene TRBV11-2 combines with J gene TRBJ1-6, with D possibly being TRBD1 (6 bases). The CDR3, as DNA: TGTGCCAGCAGCCGAGGACAGTGGGGATCCTATAATTCACCCCTCCACTTT. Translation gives CASSRGQWGSYNSPLHF.